A single sample gave rise to the 10 T cell receptor beta chains below, sequenced in a study of OX40 agonist ivuxolimab in advanced cancers. The assay was immunoSEQ multiplex PCR, and TCRdb's table has in-frame clones only and misses some. The sample includes some 50,000 clones, roughly 89% of them seen just once. The source material was CD4+ or CD8+ T cells sorted from blood, sampled in a trial of the OX40 agonist ivuxolimab. These receptors came from an adult with an advanced solid tumor such as melanoma, head and neck, liver or kidney cancer.

The chain recombines TRBV9 with TRBJ2-3, with D unclear. Germline V gene sequence: CDR1 SGDLS, CDR2 YYNGEE. The CDR3 is 12 residues long. Trimming removed 0 bases at V and 2 bases at J, with 1 base between. This CDR3 reads CASSVDTDTQYF. The CDR3 DNA is TGTGCCAGCAGCGTAGACACAGATACGCAGTATTTT.

V usage is TRBV11-2 and J usage is TRBJ2-5; perhaps TRBD2 as D (7 bases). Germline V gives CDR1 SGHAT, CDR2 FQNNGV. V gave up 6 bases and J gave up 7 bases, with 24 bases separating them. This CDR3 region has 16 residues. CDR3 sequence: CASRVGLVGARWTQYF. The CDR3 DNA is TGTGCCAGCAGAGTCGGACTAGTGGGGGCCAGATGGACCCAGTACTTC.

The chain uses TRBV4-2 and TRBJ2-2; TRBD2 agrees at 10 bases. Germline CDR1 LGHNA, CDR2 YNFKEQ. Trimming removed 4 bases from V and 5 bases from J; junction bases left unmatched: 13. This CDR3 has 18 amino acids. In nucleotides, the CDR3 is TGTGCCAGCAGCCCGGTCCCGGCTAGCGGGGGTTGGACCGGGGAGCTGTTTTTT. This codes for CASSPVPASGGWTGELFF.

The rearrangement uses TRBV19 and TRBJ1-1; no definite D call. CDR3 length: 15 residues. V lost 6 bases, J lost 0 bases, and 14 bases lay in between. Germline V gene data show CDR1 as LNHDA and CDR2 as SQIVND (reference sequence). The CDR3 region is CASRRGGQMNTEAFF. In DNA, the CDR3 is TGTGCCAGTAGGCGGGGAGGCCAAATGAACACTGAAGCTTTCTTT.

V gene TRBV27 combines with J gene TRBJ1-5; tentative D call: TRBD1 (5 bases). The CDR3 is made up of 13 amino acids. Germline V lookup: CDR1 MNHEY, CDR2 SMNVEV (reference sequence). V was trimmed by 2 bases and J by 7 bases, leaving 9 bases between them. CDR3 sequence (DNA): TGTGCCAGCAGTTTACAGGGTGGACAGCCCCAGCATTTT. This gives the protein CASSLQGGQPQHF.

The chain has TRBV19 and TRBJ2-1, with D perhaps matching TRBD2 (6 bases). The CDR3 runs 13 residues. The germline gives CDR1 LNHDA, CDR2 SQIVND (reference sequence). V lost 3 bases to trimming and J lost 5 bases, with 8 bases between them. The CDR3, as DNA: TGTGCCAGTAGTATCGGGGGAAACAATGAGCAGTTCTTC. Its protein is CASSIGGNNEQFF.

The chain uses TRBV15 and TRBJ2-1, with D possibly matching TRBD1 (6 bases). The CDR3 runs to 12 residues. Between the trimmed V and J ends, which lost 3 bases and 13 bases, there was a span of 13 bases. Germline-derived CDR1 and CDR2 are LNHNV and YYDKDF (reference sequence). CDR3: CATSSLGASQFF. Written as DNA, the CDR3 is TGTGCCACCAGCAGTTTGGGGGCAAGTCAGTTCTTC.

This chain connects TRBV30 to TRBJ2-1; 9 bases fit TRBD1. Germline V gene data show CDR1 as GTSNPN and CDR2 as SVGIG (reference sequence). CDR3 length: 15 amino acids. V was clipped by 5 bases and J by 9 bases; unmatched bases: 14. The CDR3 DNA sequence: TGTGCCTGGTTCCGACCGGGACAGGGATATGGTGAGCAGTTCTTC. It yields the protein CAWFRPGQGYGEQFF. The full variable domain, with the rest looked up from reference TRBV30 and TRBJ2-1, is SQTIHQWPATLVQPVGSPLSLECTVEGTSNPNLYWYRQAAGRGLQLLFYSVGIGQISSEVPQNLSASRPQDRQFILSSKKLLLSDSGFYLCAWFRPGQGYGEQFFGPGTRLTVL.

J is TRBJ1-1 and V is TRBV5-6; TRBD1 matches 10 bases. The junction had 9 bases not matched to a gene; V was cut back by 4 bases and J by 0 bases. The length of the CDR3 is 17 residues. CDR1 and CDR2 from the germline V gene are SGHDT and YYEEEE. CDR3 DNA sequence: TGTGCCAGCAGCCTGGGACAGGGGTCCGCCATGAACACTGAAGCTTTCTTT. Translating gives CASSLGQGSAMNTEAFF.

The rearrangement joins TRBV5-1 to TRBJ2-7; 12 nucleotides match TRBD2. Germline CDR1 and CDR2: SGHRS and YFSETQ. V was pared by 5 bases and J by 6 bases, with 9 bases of the junction left unmatched. CDR3 length: 15 amino acids. The CDR3 DNA sequence: TGCGCCAGCAGGAACCTAGCGGGGGGGCATCCCGAGCAGTACTTC. It codes for CASRNLAGGHPEQYF. Supplemented by reference TRBV5-1 and TRBJ2-7, the full variable domain reads KAGVTQTPRYLIKTRGQQVTLSCSPISGHRSVSWYQQTPGQGLQFLFEYFSETQRNKGNFPGRFSGRQFSNSRSEMNVSTLELGDSALYLCASRNLAGGHPEQYFGPGTRLTVT.